What follows are 21 T cell receptor beta chains derived from one specimen sequenced in a study of T cells in Graves' hyperthyroidism and ophthalmopathy. Researchers took RNA transcripts and amplified the TCR beta CDR3 regions from them. TCR CDR3 regions were first amplified by RT-PCR with HTBI primers. One entry per CDR3 protein results from TCRdb running MiXCR on the multiplex PCR reads. The sample yields more than 600,000 distinct CDR3 sequences, about a sixth seen once. Source material: blood. These receptors were collected from a man aged 18 to 29 with Graves' hyperthyroidism.

This clonotype was counted many times. CDR3 DNA: TGTGCCAGCAGTTTAACCCCCGTAGGGGGGGGCCCAGATACGCAGTATTTT. Translated: CASSLTPVGGGPDTQYF. V is TRBV27 and J is TRBJ2-3, with D tentatively TRBD2 (7 bases). Trimming took 2 bases from V and 4 from J, leaving 19 bases between them. The germline V gene has CDR1 MNHEY and CDR2 SMNVEV (reference sequence). This CDR3 is 17 amino acids long.

The chain has TRBV14 and TRBJ1-1; D is ambiguous. The CDR3 is 13 amino acids. Germline values: CDR1 SGHDN, CDR2 FVKESK. V lost 0 bases and J lost 5, with 7 bases in between. CDR3 coding DNA: TGTGCCAGCAGCCAAGAAATTTGGACTGAAGCTTTCTTT. Amino acids: CASSQEIWTEAFF.

The chain joins TRBV12-3 or TRBV12-4 to TRBJ2-4, with a possible D match to TRBD1 (6 bases). This CDR3 has 15 amino acids. V shed 6 bases and J shed 0 bases, with 12 bases lying between them. The CDR3 nucleotides read TGTGCCAGCAGCACGGACAGACTAGCCAAAAACATTCAGTACTTC. Protein sequence: CASSTDRLAKNIQYF.

Details on this clonotype: A much bigger clone sits one base away, suggesting this may be a read error. The chain combines TRBV15 with TRBJ2-3; D remains ambiguous. Trimming removed 1 base at V and 4 bases at J, with 3 bases between. The CDR3 length is 12 residues. Germline V gene lookup returns CDR1 LNHNV and CDR2 YYDKDF (reference sequence). CDR3 amino acids: CATSRVSDTQYF. The CDR3 nucleotides read TGTGCCACCAGCAGAGTGTCAGATACGCAGTATTTT.

The rearrangement uses TRBV4-3 and TRBJ1-5; D is perhaps TRBD1 (5 bases). Germline V gene lookup returns CDR1 LGHNA and CDR2 YSLEER. Trimming removed 0 bases from V and 7 bases from J, with 10 bases in between. The CDR3 sequence is 14 residues long. The CDR3 bases are TGCGCCAGCAGCCAAGATCCAGGGTCGCAGCCCCAGCATTTT. Translated: CASSQDPGSQPQHF.

The sample holds many counts of this clonotype. The V gene is TRBV28, the J gene TRBJ1-1; the D is unclear. The CDR3 extends over 15 amino acids. The V and J ends lost 0 bases and 1 base respectively, with 9 bases between them. Germline CDR1 and CDR2: MDHEN and SYDVKM. The chain's CDR3 is CASSLWGISNTEAFF. CDR3 nucleotide sequence: TGTGCCAGCAGTTTATGGGGCATATCGAACACTGAAGCTTTCTTT.

This clonotype was seen only once. V and J are TRBV7-6 and TRBJ2-3; the match to TRBD1 covers 7 bases. This CDR3 region has 16 residues. The V and J ends lost 5 bases and 2 bases, in that order; junction bases with no gene match: 10. Germline V lookup: CDR1 SGHVS, CDR2 FNYEAQ. CDR3 nucleotides: TGTGCCAGCAGCCGAGAGCGAGGGGGCCCCACAGATACGCAGTATTTT. Its translation: CASSRERGGPTDTQYF. Full variable domain (remainder filled in from reference TRBV7-6 and TRBJ2-3): GAGVSQSPRYKVTKRGQDVALRCDPISGHVSLYWYRQALGQGPEFLTYFNYEAQQDKSGLPNDRFSAERPEGSISTLTIQRTEQRDSAMYRCASSRERGGPTDTQYFGPGTRLTVL.

This sequence joins TRBV12-3 or TRBV12-4 and TRBJ2-3, with TRBD2 matching over 13 bases. This CDR3 comprises 19 residues. The junction had 9 bases not matched to a gene; V was cut back by 0 bases and J by 3 bases. The CDR3 DNA reads TGTGCCAGCAGTTTAGCTGTACTAGCGGGAGGGCCTGGGACAGATACGCAGTATTTT. This sequence encodes CASSLAVLAGGPGTDTQYF.

The gene calls are TRBV24-1 and TRBJ2-3; 10 bases agree with TRBD2. The CDR3 runs to 14 residues. Germline V CDR1 and CDR2: KGHDR, SFDVKD. Trimming at V came to 7 bases and at J to 3 bases, leaving 3 bases not matched to a gene. The CDR3 protein is CATSRTSGTDTQYF. CDR3 sequence (DNA): TGTGCCACCAGCCGGACTAGCGGAACAGATACGCAGTATTTT.

This clonotype was seen repeatedly, ten times or more. This chain links TRBV15 with TRBJ2-7; TRBD2 agrees at 7 bases. The germline gives CDR1 LNHNV, CDR2 YYDKDF (reference sequence). After removal of 0 bases from V and 2 bases from J, the junction contained 4 bases not matched to a gene. The CDR3 consists of 15 residues. The CDR3 loop is CATSREPAGAYEQYF. As DNA, the CDR3 is TGTGCCACCAGCAGAGAGCCCGCGGGAGCCTACGAGCAGTACTTC.

V gene TRBV7-9 combines with J gene TRBJ2-7; D unclear. With 5 bases removed from V and 3 bases from J, the gap between germline ends came to 14 bases. The germline V gene encodes CDR1 SEHNR and CDR2 FQNEAQ (reference sequence). The CDR3 spans 14 residues. The CDR3: CASSPIGSGYEQYF. The CDR3 DNA follows: TGTGCCAGCAGCCCTATAGGATCGGGCTACGAGCAGTACTTC.

Worth noting for this clonotype: A much larger clone differs from this one at a single base, so this may be a read error. The chain combines TRBV24-1 with TRBJ1-1; 7 bases fit TRBD1. Germline V gene sequence: CDR1 KGHDR, CDR2 SFDVKD. This CDR3 comprises 13 residues. V dropped 4 bases and J dropped 4; count of bases not matched to a gene: 2. The DNA for the CDR3 is TGTGCCACCAGTGAGGCAGGGGGCACTGAAGCTTTCTTT. This sequence encodes CATSEAGGTEAFF.

The chain recombines TRBV29-1 with TRBJ1-1, with D perhaps TRBD1 (6 bases). This CDR3 has 13 amino acids. Germline CDR1 is SQVTM and CDR2 is ANQGSEA. V was shortened by 7 bases and J by 2 bases, with 14 bases between the two germline ends. CDR3 region: CSAPRQANTEAFF. In DNA form, the CDR3 reads TGCAGCGCGCCAAGACAGGCCAACACTGAAGCTTTCTTT.

This clonotype was recorded many times. This chain links TRBV6-1 with TRBJ2-7; 8 nucleotides align to TRBD1. Germline assignment: CDR1 MNHNS and CDR2 SASEGT. The length of the CDR3 is 15 residues. V shed 8 bases and J 0 bases; nucleotides not matched to a gene: 9. The CDR3 sequence is CASFRQGPSSYEQYF. In nucleotides, the CDR3 is TGTGCCAGCTTTAGACAGGGGCCCTCCTCCTACGAGCAGTACTTC.

This clonotype was detected ten times or more. The V gene is TRBV3-1, the J gene TRBJ1-1; 12 bases align to TRBD1. The CDR3 consists of 13 residues. V lost 1 base to trimming and J lost 10 bases; unmatched junction nucleotides: 1. Germline CDR1 is LGHDT and CDR2 is YNNKEL (reference sequence). CDR3 residues: CASSQGDRGLAFF. In DNA form, the CDR3 reads TGTGCCAGCAGCCAAGGGGACAGGGGGCTAGCTTTCTTT.

The J gene is TRBJ2-1, the V gene TRBV7-2; 8 nucleotides agree with TRBD2. After removal of 1 base from V and 1 base from J, the junction contained 6 bases not matched to a gene. Looked up from germline, CDR1 is SGHTA and CDR2 is FQGNSA. The CDR3 loop spans 17 amino acids. CDR3 sequence (DNA): TGTGCCAGCAGCTTAGTTGGTAGCGGGGCATCCTACAATGAGCAGTTCTTC. Translation: CASSLVGSGASYNEQFF.

This clonotype has just a few counts. This rearrangement joins TRBV28 to TRBJ2-5; 10 bases match TRBD2. Trimming at V came to 5 bases and at J to 4 bases, leaving 19 bases not matched to a gene. Per germline, CDR1 MDHEN and CDR2 SYDVKM. This CDR3 is built from 19 residues. CDR3 protein: CASSTGLALREMPPETQYF. The CDR3, as DNA: TGTGCCAGCAGTACGGGACTAGCGCTTCGAGAGATGCCGCCAGAGACCCAGTACTTC.

Only a few counts were recorded for this clonotype. This chain links TRBV5-1 with TRBJ2-1; D unresolved. The germline gives CDR1 SGHRS, CDR2 YFSETQ. This CDR3 is built from 16 residues. V was trimmed by 6 bases and J by 0 bases, leaving 16 bases between them. CDR3 residues: CASNAGSHSSYNEQFF. CDR3 in DNA: TGCGCCAGCAACGCAGGTAGTCATAGCTCCTACAATGAGCAGTTCTTC.

This clonotype was found many times. V gene TRBV3-1 combines with J gene TRBJ2-1, with TRBD2 as a possible D gene (6 bases). The CDR3 is 16 residues long. V lost 3 bases and J lost 2, with 14 bases in between. CDR1 and CDR2 (germline): LGHDT, YNNKEL (reference sequence). The CDR3, as DNA: TGTGCCAGCAGCCAGGCTCCGCGGGGCACCTACAATGAGCAGTTCTTC. This sequence encodes CASSQAPRGTYNEQFF.

Ten or more counts support this clonotype. CDR3 sequence reads: CASSRGLAGGPDREQYF. The CDR3 DNA sequence: TGTGCCAGCAGCCGCGGACTAGCGGGAGGGCCCGACCGCGAGCAGTACTTC. The chain joins TRBV28 to TRBJ2-7; the match to TRBD2 covers 15 bases. V lost 6 bases, J lost 6 bases, and 12 bases stayed unmatched. Per the germline V gene, CDR1 is MDHEN and CDR2 is SYDVKM. CDR3 length equals 17 residues.

This clonotype was detected a few times. The chain couples TRBV6-2 or TRBV6-3 to TRBJ2-1; D is possibly TRBD2 (6 bases). The CDR3 is 11 amino acids. Germline CDR1 and CDR2: MNHEY and SVGEGT. Trimming pared 5 bases from V and 14 bases from J, leaving 13 bases between. The CDR3 protein is CASSAGSREFF. In nucleotides, the CDR3 is TGTGCCAGCAGTGCGGGATCGCGGGAGTTCTTC.